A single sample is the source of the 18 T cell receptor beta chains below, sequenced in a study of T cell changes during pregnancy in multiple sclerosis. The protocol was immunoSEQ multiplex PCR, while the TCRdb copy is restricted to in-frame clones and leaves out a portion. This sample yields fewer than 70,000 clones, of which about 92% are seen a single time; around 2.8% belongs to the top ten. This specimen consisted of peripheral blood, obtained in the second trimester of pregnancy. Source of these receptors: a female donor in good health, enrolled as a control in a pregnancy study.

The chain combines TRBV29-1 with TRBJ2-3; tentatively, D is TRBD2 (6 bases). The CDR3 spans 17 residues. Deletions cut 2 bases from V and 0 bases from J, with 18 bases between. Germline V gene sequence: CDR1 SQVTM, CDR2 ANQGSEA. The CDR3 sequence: CSVERRGGALSTDTQYF. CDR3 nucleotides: TGCAGCGTTGAACGAAGGGGCGGGGCCCTAAGCACAGATACGCAGTATTTT.

In DNA, the CDR3 is TGCGCCAGCAGCCATACCGGGGAGCTGTTTTTT. Translating it yields CASSHTGELFF. This sequence joins TRBV10-2 and TRBJ2-2; D remains ambiguous. Trimming cost V 6 bases and J 5 bases, with 4 bases left between them. There are 11 residues in the CDR3. The V gene's germline CDR1 is WSHSY and CDR2 SAAADI.

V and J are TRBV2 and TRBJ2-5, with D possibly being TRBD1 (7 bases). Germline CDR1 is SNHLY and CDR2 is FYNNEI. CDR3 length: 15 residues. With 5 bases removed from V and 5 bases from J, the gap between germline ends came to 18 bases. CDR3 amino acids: CASSLQRAGGETQYF. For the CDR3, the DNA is TGTGCCAGCAGTCTCCAGAGGGCAGGGGGGGAGACCCAGTACTTC.

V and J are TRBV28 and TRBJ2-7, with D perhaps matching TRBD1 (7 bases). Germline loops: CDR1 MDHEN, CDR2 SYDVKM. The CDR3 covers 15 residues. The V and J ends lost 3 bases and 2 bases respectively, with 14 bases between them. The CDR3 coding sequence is TGTGCCAGCAGTTTCGGCGGGACAGTGACCTACGAGCAGTACTTC. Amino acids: CASSFGGTVTYEQYF.

The CDR3 sequence: CASQNPGDQETQYF. The CDR3 DNA follows: TGTGCCAGCCAAAACCCCGGGGACCAAGAGACCCAGTACTTC. This chain joins TRBV6-6 and TRBJ2-5; a possible D gene is TRBD2 (5 bases). The V and J ends lost 8 bases and 0 bases respectively, with 13 bases between them. The V gene's germline CDR1 is MNHNY and CDR2 SVGAGI (reference sequence). CDR3 length: 14 residues.

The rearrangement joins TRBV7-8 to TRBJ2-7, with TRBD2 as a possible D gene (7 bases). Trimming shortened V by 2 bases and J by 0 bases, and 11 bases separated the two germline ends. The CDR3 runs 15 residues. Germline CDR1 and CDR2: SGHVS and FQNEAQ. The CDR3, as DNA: TGTGCCAGCAGCTTACAGGGAGGGGGCTCCTACGAGCAGTACTTC. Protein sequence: CASSLQGGGSYEQYF.

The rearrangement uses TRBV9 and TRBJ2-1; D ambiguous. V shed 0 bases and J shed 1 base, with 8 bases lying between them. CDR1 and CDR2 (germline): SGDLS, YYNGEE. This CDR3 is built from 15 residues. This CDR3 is CASSVERSSYNEQFF. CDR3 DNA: TGTGCCAGCAGCGTAGAAAGGAGTTCCTACAATGAGCAGTTCTTC.

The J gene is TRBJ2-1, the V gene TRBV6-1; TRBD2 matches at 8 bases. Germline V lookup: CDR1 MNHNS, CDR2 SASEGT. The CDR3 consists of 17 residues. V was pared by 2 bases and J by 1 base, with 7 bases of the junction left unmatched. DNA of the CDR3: TGTGCCAGCAGTGAACTGGCGGGAGGTAATTCCTACAATGAGCAGTTCTTC. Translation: CASSELAGGNSYNEQFF.

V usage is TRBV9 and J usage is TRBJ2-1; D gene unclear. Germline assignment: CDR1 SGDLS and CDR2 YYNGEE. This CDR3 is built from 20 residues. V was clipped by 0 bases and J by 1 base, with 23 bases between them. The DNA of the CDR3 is TGTGCCAGCAGCGTAGAGGCTAGTAAGGCCCTCAAAGTATCCTACAATGAGCAGTTCTTC. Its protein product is CASSVEASKALKVSYNEQFF.

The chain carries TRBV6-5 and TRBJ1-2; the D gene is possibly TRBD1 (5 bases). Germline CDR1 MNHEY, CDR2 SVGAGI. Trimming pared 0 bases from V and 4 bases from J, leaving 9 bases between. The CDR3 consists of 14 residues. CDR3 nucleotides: TGTGCCAGCAGTTACTCCGGGGGTAGCTATGGCTACACCTTC. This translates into CASSYSGGSYGYTF.

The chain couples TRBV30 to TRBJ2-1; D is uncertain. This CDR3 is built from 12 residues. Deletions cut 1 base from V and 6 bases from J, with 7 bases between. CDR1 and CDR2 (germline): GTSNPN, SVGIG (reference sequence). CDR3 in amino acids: CAWSGGFNEQFF. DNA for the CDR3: TGTGCCTGGAGTGGCGGTTTCAATGAGCAGTTCTTC.

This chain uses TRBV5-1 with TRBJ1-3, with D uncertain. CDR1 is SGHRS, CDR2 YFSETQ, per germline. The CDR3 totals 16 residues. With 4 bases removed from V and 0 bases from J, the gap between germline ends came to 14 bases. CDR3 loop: CASSRDTSSSGNTIYF. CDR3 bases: TGCGCCAGCAGCCGCGACACGTCGAGCTCTGGAAACACCATATATTTT. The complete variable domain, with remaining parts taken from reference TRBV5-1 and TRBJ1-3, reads KAGVTQTPRYLIKTRGQQVTLSCSPISGHRSVSWYQQTPGQGLQFLFEYFSETQRNKGNFPGRFSGRQFSNSRSEMNVSTLELGDSALYLCASSRDTSSSGNTIYFGEGSWLTVV.

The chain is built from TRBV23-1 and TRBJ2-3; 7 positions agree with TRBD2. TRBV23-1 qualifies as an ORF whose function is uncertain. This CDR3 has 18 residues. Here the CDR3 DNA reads TGCGCAACCCGTGGGCGGGAGAAGGGGTATCGGGGCACAGATACGCAGTATTTT. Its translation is CATRGREKGYRGTDTQYF.

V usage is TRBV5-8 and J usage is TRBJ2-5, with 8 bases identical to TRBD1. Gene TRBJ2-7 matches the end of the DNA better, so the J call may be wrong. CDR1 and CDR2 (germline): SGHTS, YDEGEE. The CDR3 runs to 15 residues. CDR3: CASSPDRDRSYEQYF. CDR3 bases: TGTGCCAGCAGCCCGGACAGGGATAGGTCTTACGAGCAGTACTTC.

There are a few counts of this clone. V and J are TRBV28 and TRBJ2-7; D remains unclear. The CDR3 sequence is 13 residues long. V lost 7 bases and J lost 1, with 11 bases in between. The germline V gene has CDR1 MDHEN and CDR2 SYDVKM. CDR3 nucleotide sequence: TGTGCCAGCACCCCTTCGAGTTCCTACGAGCAGTACTTC. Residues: CASTPSSSYEQYF.

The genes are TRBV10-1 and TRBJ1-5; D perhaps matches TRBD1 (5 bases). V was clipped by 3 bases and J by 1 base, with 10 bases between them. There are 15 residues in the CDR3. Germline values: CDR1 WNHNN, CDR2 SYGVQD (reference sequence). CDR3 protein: CASSETQVSNQPQHF. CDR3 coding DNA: TGCGCCAGCAGTGAAACACAGGTCAGCAATCAGCCCCAGCATTTT.

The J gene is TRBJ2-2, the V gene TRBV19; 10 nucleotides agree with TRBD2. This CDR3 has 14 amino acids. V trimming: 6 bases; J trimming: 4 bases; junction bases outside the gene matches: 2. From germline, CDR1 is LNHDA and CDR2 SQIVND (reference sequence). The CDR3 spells CASRTSGRTGELFF. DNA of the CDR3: TGTGCCAGTAGGACTAGCGGGCGCACCGGGGAGCTGTTTTTT.

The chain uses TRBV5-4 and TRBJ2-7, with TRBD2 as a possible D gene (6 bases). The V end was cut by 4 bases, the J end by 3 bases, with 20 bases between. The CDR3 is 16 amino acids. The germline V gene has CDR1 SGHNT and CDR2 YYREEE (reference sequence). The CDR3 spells CASSRTTPGLNYEQYF. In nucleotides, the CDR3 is TGTGCCAGCAGCCGGACCACACCGGGACTGAACTACGAGCAGTACTTC.